This T cell receptor beta chain was obtained from a study of radiation and T cells in renal cell carcinoma (dated by TCRdb to 2018 to 2020). Some background on the complete study: Samples came from a clinical trial, in which primary renal cell carcinomas received 15 Gy stereotactic body radiation therapy followed by nephrectomy 4 weeks later. In total, almost 55 samples, comprising 26 tumors and about 27 peripheral blood samples, were subjected to TCR beta sequencing. In the 53 samples combined, 4 million to 5 million unique CDR3 nucleotide sequences were found, encoding some 2,500,000 unique CDR3 amino acid sequences.

CDR3 length: 12 amino acids, cysteine to phenylalanine. The sequence is cut down to CDR3 DNA, 36 bases in frame from base 1. Deletion took 2 bases off V and 9 bases off J, with a span of 8 bases between the germline ends. CDR1 and CDR2 are read off the germline V gene as MGHRA and YSYEKL. According to the study, the label for this sample's time point signals: baseline pretreatment blood. What the treatment or condition label conveys for this sample: 15 Gy SBRT to primary tumor, nephrectomy 4 weeks later. To track tumor-enriched clonotypes, serial peripheral blood was sampled from radiation-treated patients at baseline and at 2 weeks and 4 weeks after SBRT. Every patient had renal cell carcinoma of clear cell pathology. The QIAamp DNA Blood Mini Kit (Qiagen) was used to prepare genomic DNA for TCR sequencing. The analyses included just those samples that passed every quality control check. Findings and caveats that apply to the study as a whole: Because pretreatment tumor biopsies were not available, the study could not determine whether clonotypes were already present within the tumor at baseline. In blood, the top tumor clonotypes increased between baseline and 2 weeks post-radiation and then shrank by 4 weeks, which suggests that tumor-resident clones expanded only transiently. Tracking of blood repertoire dynamics stopped at approximately 4 weeks after treatment, with no follow-up past that point. Effects of radiation dose or scheduling on the TCR repertoire could not be addressed with the single-armed trial design.

A word on this clone: Its antigen is still unknown. Within one base of it there is no much larger clone, and no base qualities were kept.

TCR beta libraries were generated from genomic DNA with the immunoSEQ kit, following the manufacturer's recommendations. To prepare libraries, a first multiplex PCR with proprietary primers was run, followed by a second PCR that added unique barcodes, and a bead cleanup was done after each round. Each sample batch included a kit-provided positive control reaction and a negative control reaction. The final libraries were assessed on an Agilent 4200 TapeStation D1000 ScreenTape, pooled by volume, and quantified by qPCR. Sequencing was performed on an Illumina NextSeq500 using a MidOutput 150-cycle cartridge, with 156 Read1 cycles, 15 Index1 cycles, and the kit custom primers. The pooled library was loaded at roughly 1 pM, and approximately 20% PhiX control was spiked in. The authors processed their data as follows. The vendor-processed data were analyzed in R, and a clonotype was defined as all T cells that share the same CDR3 nucleotide sequence. In the clone abundance analyses, frequencies were normalized to the 10,000 most abundant clones in each sample. Public T cell clones, averaging fewer than five per sample, were removed before analysis. An abundance difference of at least 32-fold between compartments was the criterion for calling clonotypes tumor-enriched or baseline blood-enriched. Clonotypes expanded or contracted between blood time points were identified with a beta-binomial differential abundance model. Similarity between tumor and blood repertoires was quantified using the Baroni-Urbani and Buser coefficient, and groups were compared with two-tailed Wilcoxon tests in R. The table was pulled from immuneACCESS by TCRdb, which kept in-frame rearrangements only. Such tables lose some clones; where checked, under half of the loss comes from unresolved V genes, and the rest has no known cause. The DNA was the basis for D and trimming; V, J and clone size are from that table. Across this sample there are roughly 100,000 clones, with under 90% seen only once. The top ten constitute 6% to 7% of the sample.

The V gene is TRBV4-1 and the J gene is TRBJ2-1, with the D segment identity uncertain. This sequence was found in a man aged 60-69 years with renal cell carcinoma. This specimen consisted of blood, obtained from a patient whose treatment included radiotherapy and nephrectomy. The DNA reads as follows: TGCGCCAGCAGCCAATTTCTTACTGAGCAGTTCTTC. This is translated as CASSQFLTEQFF.